This TCR beta chain was found in a study of blood T cell repertoires in COVID-19 (dated by TCRdb to the early 2020s). About the full investigation: The collaborator samples originated in the United States, Italy and Spain and spanned the acute and convalescent phases of COVID-19. The repertoires were made available in a free public database intended to serve as a resource for research on the immune response to SARS-CoV-2. HLA class I and class II types, where available, came from metadata supplied by the sample provider rather than from assay-based typing. The dataset comprised deeply sampled blood TCRbeta repertoires from subjects exposed to, actively infected with, or recovered from COVID-19. Samples came from the ongoing ImmuneRACE study (first 160 participants) plus 1,254 subjects from 6 global collaborators. The sample metadata nearly always contained a de-identified subject ID, COVID-19 status, age in years and sex. The material from the prospective study consisted of cDNA or gDNA derived from T cells, B-cell-depleted T cells, or PBMCs.

Results and caveats for the whole study, not just this receptor: The quantity of clinical and demographic metadata differed by source and by participant and was supplied without curation.

V is reduced by 7 bases and J by 1 base, leaving a spacing of 19 bases between them. Including cysteine and phenylalanine, the CDR3 has 16 amino acids. Of all the DNA, just the CDR3 is kept, 48 bases in frame from base 1. CDR1 and CDR2, per the germline V gene, are SGHNT and YENEEA. The immunoSEQ Assay, a bias-controlled multiplex PCR, was used to amplify TCRbeta CDR3 regions from genomic DNA. Regarding the original processing steps: The number of nucleated cells in each sample was estimated by amplification of reference gene primers within the assay. To quantify the absolute abundance of each unique TCRbeta CDR3 rearrangement, sequence reads were collapsed and filtered. For each sample, productive Simpson clonality was calculated as the square root of Simpson's diversity index over productive rearrangements. This immuneACCESS table, as held by TCRdb, lists in-frame sequences with V and J called but not all clones. Of the missing ones, under half trace to an unresolved V gene in checked studies; the others have no known cause. Clone size and V and J calls were adopted from that table, with D and trimming inferred from the DNA. The table for this sample lists 110,000 or so clones; about nine tenths of them were counted only once. Roughly 8.2% of the sample goes to the ten largest clones.

Collaborating institutions collected whole blood in K2EDTA tubes following their own protocols. For TCRbeta analysis, collaborator samples were shipped as frozen whole blood, as isolated PBMCs, or as DNA extracted from either sample type. As regards this clone: There is no known antigen for this receptor. No base qualities exist here, and no much larger clone lies one base off it.

The rearranged segments are TRBV11-3 and TRBJ2-5, with no confidently assigned D gene. Specimen: peripheral blood. The clonotype comes from a human donor in a cohort sampled during active COVID-19. The DNA sequence follows: TGTGCCAGCACCCCTCGTACTTGGGCAGTCCAAGAGACCCAGTACTTC. Its product reads: CASTPRTWAVQETQYF.